This TCR beta chain was captured by sequencing in a study of persistence of HIV-infected CD4 T cells. The CDR3 totals 14 residues. The germline V gene encodes CDR1 GTSNPN and CDR2 SVGIG (reference sequence). V was cut by 0 bases and J by 8 bases, with 13 bases left in between. Findings and limits, study-wide: Compared with CD3/CD28-stimulated cells, CMV- and Gag-responding cells showed lower TCRbeta richness.

As regards this clone: Its antigen is not known.

This was the immunoSEQ version 4 assay in survey mode. The method was immunoSEQ multiplex PCR; TCRdb's version includes in-frame clones alone and lacks a portion of them. The table lists about 30,000 clones, 65% to 75% of them singletons. An overlapping HIV-1 Gag peptide pool stimulated these cells at 1 ug/peptide/mL. Responding CD4+ T cells were sorted by upregulation of both CD40 ligand and CD69. A roughly 18-hour stimulation of CD8-depleted PBMCs used anti-CD28/CD49d costimulation, CD40-blocking antibody and enfuvirtide. The receptor comes from an adult man with HIV who was CMV-seropositive. This sequence joins TRBV30 and TRBJ1-4; D unclear. Specimen: CD4+ T cells sorted from PBMCs after roughly 18-hour stimulation, collected from a patient who received antiretroviral therapy. The CDR3 spells CAWSVPAAVEKLFF. The DNA for the CDR3 is TGTGCCTGGAGTGTACCGGCCGCGGTGGAAAAACTGTTTTTT.